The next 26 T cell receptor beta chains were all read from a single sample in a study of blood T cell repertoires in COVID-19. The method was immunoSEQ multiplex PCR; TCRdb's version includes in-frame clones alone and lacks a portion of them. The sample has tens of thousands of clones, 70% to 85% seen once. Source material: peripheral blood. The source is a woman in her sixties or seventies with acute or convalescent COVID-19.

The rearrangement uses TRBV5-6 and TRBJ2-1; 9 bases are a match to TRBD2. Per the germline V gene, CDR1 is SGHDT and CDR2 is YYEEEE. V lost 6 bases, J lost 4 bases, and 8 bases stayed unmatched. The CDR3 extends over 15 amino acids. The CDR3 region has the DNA TGTGCCAGCATTTGGACTAGCGTACTATACAATGAGCAGTTCTTC. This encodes CASIWTSVLYNEQFF.

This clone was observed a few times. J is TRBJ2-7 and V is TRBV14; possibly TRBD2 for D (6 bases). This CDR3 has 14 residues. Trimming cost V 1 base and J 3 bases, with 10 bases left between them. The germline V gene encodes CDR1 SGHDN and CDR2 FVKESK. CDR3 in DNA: TGTGCCAGCAGCCAAGGGAGGGTTGTCTACGAGCAGTACTTC. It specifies CASSQGRVVYEQYF. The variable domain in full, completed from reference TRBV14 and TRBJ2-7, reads EAGVTQFPSHSVIEKGQTVTLRCDPISGHDNLYWYRRVMGKEIKFLLHFVKESKQDESGMPNNRFLAERTGGTYSTLKVQPAELEDSGVYFCASSQGRVVYEQYFGPGTRLTVT.

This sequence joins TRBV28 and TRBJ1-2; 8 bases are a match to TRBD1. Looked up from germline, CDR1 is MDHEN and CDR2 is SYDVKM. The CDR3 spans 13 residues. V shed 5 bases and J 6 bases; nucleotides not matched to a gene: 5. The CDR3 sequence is CASSRQGFDGYTF. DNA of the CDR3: TGTGCCAGCAGTCGACAGGGGTTCGATGGCTACACCTTC.

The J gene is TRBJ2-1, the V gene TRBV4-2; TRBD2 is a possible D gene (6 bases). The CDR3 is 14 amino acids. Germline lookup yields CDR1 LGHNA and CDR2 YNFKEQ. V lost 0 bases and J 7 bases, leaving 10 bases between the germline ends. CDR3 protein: CASSQEGGGNEQFF. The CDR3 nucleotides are TGTGCCAGCAGCCAAGAGGGGGGAGGTAATGAGCAGTTCTTC.

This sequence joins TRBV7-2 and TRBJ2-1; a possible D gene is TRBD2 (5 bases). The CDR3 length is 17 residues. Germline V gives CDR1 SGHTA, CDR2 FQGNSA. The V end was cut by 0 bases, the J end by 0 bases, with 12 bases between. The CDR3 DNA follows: TGTGCCAGCAGCTTAGCGAGCGGCCCAAGCTCCTACAATGAGCAGTTCTTC. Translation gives CASSLASGPSSYNEQFF. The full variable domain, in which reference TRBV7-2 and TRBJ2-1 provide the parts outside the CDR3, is GAGVSQSPSNKVTEKGKDVELRCDPISGHTALYWYRQSLGQGLEFLIYFQGNSAPDKSGLPSDRFSAERTGGSVSTLTIQRTQQEDSAVYLCASSLASGPSSYNEQFFGPGTRLTVL.

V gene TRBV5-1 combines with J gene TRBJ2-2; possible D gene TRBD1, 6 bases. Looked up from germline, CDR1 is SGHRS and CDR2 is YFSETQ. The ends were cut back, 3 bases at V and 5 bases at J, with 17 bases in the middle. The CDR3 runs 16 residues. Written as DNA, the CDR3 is TGCGCCAGCAGCTGGAAGGACAGTGGGGGAACCGGGGAGCTGTTTTTT. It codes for CASSWKDSGGTGELFF.

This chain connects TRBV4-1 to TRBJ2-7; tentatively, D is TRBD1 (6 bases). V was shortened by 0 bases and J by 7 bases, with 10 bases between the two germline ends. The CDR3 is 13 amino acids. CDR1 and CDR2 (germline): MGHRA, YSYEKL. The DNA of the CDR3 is TGCGCCAGCAGCCAAGATCAGGGGTGGGAGCAGTACTTC. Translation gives CASSQDQGWEQYF.

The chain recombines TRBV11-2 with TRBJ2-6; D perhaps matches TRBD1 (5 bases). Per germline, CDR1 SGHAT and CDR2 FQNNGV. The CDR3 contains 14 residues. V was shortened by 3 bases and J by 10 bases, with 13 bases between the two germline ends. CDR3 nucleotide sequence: TGTGCCAGCAGCTTGGCGGACAACCCAAACGTCCTGACTTTC. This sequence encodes CASSLADNPNVLTF.

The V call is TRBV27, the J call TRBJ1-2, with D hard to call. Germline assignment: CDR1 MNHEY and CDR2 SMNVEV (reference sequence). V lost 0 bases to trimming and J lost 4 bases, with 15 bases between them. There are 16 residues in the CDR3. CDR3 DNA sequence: TGTGCCAGCAGTTTATCTGGCACCATATCCCTCTATGGCTACACCTTC. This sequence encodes CASSLSGTISLYGYTF.

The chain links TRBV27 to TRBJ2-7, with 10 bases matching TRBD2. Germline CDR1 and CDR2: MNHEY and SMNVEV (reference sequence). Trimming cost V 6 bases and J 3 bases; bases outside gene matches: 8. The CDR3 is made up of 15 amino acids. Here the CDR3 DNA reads TGTGCCAGCAGACTAGCGGGAACTGGTTTCTACGAGCAGTACTTC. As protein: CASRLAGTGFYEQYF.

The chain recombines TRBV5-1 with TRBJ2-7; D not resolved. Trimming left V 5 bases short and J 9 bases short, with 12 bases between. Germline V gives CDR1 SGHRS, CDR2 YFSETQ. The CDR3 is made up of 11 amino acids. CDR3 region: CASRQNGGQYF. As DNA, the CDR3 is TGCGCCAGCAGGCAAAACGGCGGGCAGTACTTC. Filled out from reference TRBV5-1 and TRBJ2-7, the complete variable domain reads KAGVTQTPRYLIKTRGQQVTLSCSPISGHRSVSWYQQTPGQGLQFLFEYFSETQRNKGNFPGRFSGRQFSNSRSEMNVSTLELGDSALYLCASRQNGGQYFGPGTRLTVT.

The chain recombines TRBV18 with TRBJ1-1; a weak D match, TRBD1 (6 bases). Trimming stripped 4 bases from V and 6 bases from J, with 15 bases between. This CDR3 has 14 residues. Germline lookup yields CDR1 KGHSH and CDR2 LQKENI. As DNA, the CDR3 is TGTGCCAGCTCACTAGTACAGGGCTCGGCTGAAGCTTTCTTT. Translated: CASSLVQGSAEAFF.

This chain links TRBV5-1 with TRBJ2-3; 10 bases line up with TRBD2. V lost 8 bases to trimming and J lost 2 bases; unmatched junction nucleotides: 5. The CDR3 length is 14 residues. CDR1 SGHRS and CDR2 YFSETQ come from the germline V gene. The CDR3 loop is CASKAGGPTDTQYF. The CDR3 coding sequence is TGCGCCAGTAAAGCGGGGGGGCCCACAGATACGCAGTATTTT.

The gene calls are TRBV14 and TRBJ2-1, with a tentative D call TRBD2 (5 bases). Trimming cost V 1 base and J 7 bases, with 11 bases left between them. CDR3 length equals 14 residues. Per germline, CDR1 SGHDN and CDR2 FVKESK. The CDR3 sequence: CASSQGQRLNEQFF. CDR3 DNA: TGTGCCAGCAGCCAAGGACAAAGACTAAATGAGCAGTTCTTC.

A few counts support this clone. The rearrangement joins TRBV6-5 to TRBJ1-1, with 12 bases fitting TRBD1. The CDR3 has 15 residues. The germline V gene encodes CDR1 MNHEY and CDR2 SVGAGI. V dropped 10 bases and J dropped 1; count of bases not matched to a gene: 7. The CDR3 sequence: CATQGDRGRNTEAFF. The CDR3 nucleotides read TGTGCCACCCAGGGGGACAGGGGGCGGAACACTGAAGCTTTCTTT.

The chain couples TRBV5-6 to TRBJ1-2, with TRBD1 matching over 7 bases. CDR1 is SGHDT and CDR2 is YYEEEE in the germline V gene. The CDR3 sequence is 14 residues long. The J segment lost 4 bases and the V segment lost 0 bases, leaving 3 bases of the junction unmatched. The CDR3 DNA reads TGTGCCAGCAGCTTGGCGGGACAGCCCTATGGCTACACCTTC. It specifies CASSLAGQPYGYTF.

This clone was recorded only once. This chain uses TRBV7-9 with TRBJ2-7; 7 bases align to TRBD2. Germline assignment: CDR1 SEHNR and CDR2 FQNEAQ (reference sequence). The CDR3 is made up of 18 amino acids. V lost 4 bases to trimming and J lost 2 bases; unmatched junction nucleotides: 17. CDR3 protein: CASSSGGGVTVATYEQYF. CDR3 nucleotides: TGTGCCAGCAGCTCAGGTGGGGGGGTGACAGTTGCTACCTACGAGCAGTACTTC.

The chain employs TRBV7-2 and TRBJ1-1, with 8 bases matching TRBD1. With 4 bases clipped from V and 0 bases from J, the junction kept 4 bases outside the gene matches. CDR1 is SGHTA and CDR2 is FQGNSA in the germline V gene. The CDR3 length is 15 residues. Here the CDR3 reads CASSWDRRLNTEAFF. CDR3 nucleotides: TGTGCCAGCAGCTGGGACAGGCGTTTGAACACTGAAGCTTTCTTT. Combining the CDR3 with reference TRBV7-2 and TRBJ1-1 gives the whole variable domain GAGVSQSPSNKVTEKGKDVELRCDPISGHTALYWYRQSLGQGLEFLIYFQGNSAPDKSGLPSDRFSAERTGGSVSTLTIQRTQQEDSAVYLCASSWDRRLNTEAFFGQGTRLTVV.

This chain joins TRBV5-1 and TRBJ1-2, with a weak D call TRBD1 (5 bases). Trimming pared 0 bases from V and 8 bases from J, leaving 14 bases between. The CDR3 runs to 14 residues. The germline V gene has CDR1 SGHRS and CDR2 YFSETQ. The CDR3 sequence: CASSLVAGSNGYTF. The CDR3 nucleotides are TGCGCCAGCAGCTTGGTGGCAGGGTCAAACGGCTACACCTTC.

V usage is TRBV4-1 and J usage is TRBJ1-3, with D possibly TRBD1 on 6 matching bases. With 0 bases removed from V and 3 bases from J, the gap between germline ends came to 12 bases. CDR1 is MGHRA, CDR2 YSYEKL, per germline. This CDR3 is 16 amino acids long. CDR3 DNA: TGCGCCAGCAGCCAAGAGGACAGTACATTTGGAAACACCATATATTTT. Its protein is CASSQEDSTFGNTIYF.

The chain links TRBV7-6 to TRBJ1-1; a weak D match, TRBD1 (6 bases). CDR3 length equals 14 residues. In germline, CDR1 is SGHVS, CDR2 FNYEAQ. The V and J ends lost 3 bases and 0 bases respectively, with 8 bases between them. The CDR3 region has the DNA TGTGCCAGCAGCTTGACAGGACTGAACACTGAAGCTTTCTTT. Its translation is CASSLTGLNTEAFF.

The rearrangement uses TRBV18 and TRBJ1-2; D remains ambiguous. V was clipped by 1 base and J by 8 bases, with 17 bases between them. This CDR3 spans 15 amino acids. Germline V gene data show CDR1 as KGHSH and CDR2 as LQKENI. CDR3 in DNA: TGTGCCAGCTCACCACTTGAGCGACCGTCGGGAGGCTACACCTTC. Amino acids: CASSPLERPSGGYTF.

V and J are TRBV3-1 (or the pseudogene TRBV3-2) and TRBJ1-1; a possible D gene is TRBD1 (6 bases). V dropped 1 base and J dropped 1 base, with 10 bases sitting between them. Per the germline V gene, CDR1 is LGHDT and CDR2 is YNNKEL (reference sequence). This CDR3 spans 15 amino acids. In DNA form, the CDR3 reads TGTGCCAGCAGCCAAGGCAGGGGCGCGAACACTGAAGCTTTCTTT. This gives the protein CASSQGRGANTEAFF.

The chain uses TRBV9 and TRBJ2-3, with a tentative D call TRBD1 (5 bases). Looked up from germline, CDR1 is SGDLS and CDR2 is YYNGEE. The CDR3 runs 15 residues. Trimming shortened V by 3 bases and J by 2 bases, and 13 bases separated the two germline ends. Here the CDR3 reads CASSATGVFTDTQYF. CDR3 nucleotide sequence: TGTGCCAGCAGCGCTACAGGAGTTTTCACAGATACGCAGTATTTT.

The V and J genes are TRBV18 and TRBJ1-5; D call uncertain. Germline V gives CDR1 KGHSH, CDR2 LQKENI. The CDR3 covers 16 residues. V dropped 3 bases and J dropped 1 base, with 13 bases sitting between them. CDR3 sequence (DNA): TGTGCCAGCTCACCCGCTCCGGGTCAGAGCAATCAGCCCCAGCATTTT. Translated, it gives CASSPAPGQSNQPQHF.

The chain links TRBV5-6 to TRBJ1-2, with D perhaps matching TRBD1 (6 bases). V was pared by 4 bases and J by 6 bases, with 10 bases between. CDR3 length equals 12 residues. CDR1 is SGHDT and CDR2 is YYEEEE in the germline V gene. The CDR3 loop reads CASSNRVDGYTF. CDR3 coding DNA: TGTGCCAGCAGCAACAGGGTAGATGGCTACACCTTC.